This T cell receptor (beta chain) was sequenced during a study of molecular identifiers for immune sequencing clone quantification. Study-wide background: Four of five RNA aliquots from around 20,000 or 100,000 naive CD8 T cells were sequenced.

As concerns this clonotype: The antigen remains undetermined.

TCRdb processed the PCR reads anew with MiXCR; each CDR3 protein has one entry. The repertoire has about 640,000 distinct CDR3 sequences, about 20% of them found once; the top ten carry 0.85% to 0.9%. This CDR3 has 17 residues. The ends lost 1 base at V and 8 bases at J; junction bases unmatched: 14. Per germline, CDR1 LGHNA and CDR2 YSLEER. Naive CD8 libraries used roughly 17,000 to 1,100,000 sorted cells and 10%, 30% or 50% RNA. Points from the study as a whole: With a barcode shared among identical TCR molecules, highly expanded clone sizes could be underestimated. Clones with over 20 RNA copies captured over 97% of effector molecules but under 1% of naive ones.

The rearrangement joins TRBV4-3 to TRBJ2-1; 7 bases fit TRBD2. What was sequenced was naive CD8+ T cells from blood, with Jurkat cell RNA spiked in. Subset denoted: FACS-sorted CD8+CD4-CCR7+CD45RA+ naive T cells. This sequence originates from a human donor in good health. Some libraries in this study had Jurkat cell RNA spiked in. Here the CDR3 DNA reads TGCGCCAGCAGCCAAGGAATCCAAGGACTAGTATTGGATGAGCAGTTCTTC. Translated: CASSQGIQGLVLDEQFF.